This T cell receptor beta chain emerged from a study of T-cell memory formation after mild COVID-19. Study at large: TCR clusters were largely donor specific.

Study results and caveats: Clones that contracted from day 15 to 85 were balanced CD4/CD8, while later expanders leaned CD4+.

This clonotype turned up a few times. As yet, its antigen is unknown. The ends were cut back, 0 bases at V and 3 bases at J, with 6 bases in the middle. The CDR3 has 13 residues. Per germline, CDR1 ENHRY and CDR2 SYGVKD. 5'RACE with constant-segment primers built TCRalpha and TCRbeta cDNA libraries with UMIs. TCRdb re-analysed the 5' RACE reads in MiXCR, keeping a single row per CDR3 protein. Here the sample spans roughly 310,000 distinct CDR3 sequences, about 16% being singletons. This clonotype was obtained from a young man who had mild COVID-19 (a few samples of this study predate the infection). Cell type and time point are not known. The genes are TRBV10-3 and TRBJ2-7, with D uncertain. Input material: PBMCs or a T cell subset sorted from them (not recorded which). The CDR3 DNA sequence: TGTGCCATCAGTGAGTCTGGGGTCTACGAGCAGTACTTC. It yields the protein CAISESGVYEQYF.